This T cell receptor beta chain was sequenced during a study of cytomegalovirus exposure and HLA in healthy donors. As regards this clone: Its target is unknown.

CDR1 is SGHDN and CDR2 is FVKESK in the germline V gene. With V trimmed by 4 bases and J by 3 bases, 10 bases remained unmatched. This CDR3 comprises 17 residues. Study results and caveats: One later analysis, an examination of the 90 to 150 validation repertoires, found that first-cohort TCR clusters tended to co-occur in them. The listing of 150 to 200 TCR beta chains classed them as cytomegalovirus-associated.

Sequencing was performed with immunoSEQ multiplex PCR; in TCRdb, only in-frame clones are kept and a portion is missing. Altogether a few hundred thousand clones are present, approximately 88% being singletons, with the ten largest covering around 15%. This receptor was taken from a woman in her twenties or thirties in good health and CMV-seropositive. The sequenced material came from PBMCs. The chain combines TRBV14 with TRBJ2-1; 9 bases line up with TRBD2. The CDR3 sequence: CASSPLGSGSFYNEQFF. The CDR3 DNA is TGTGCCAGCAGCCCCTTGGGTAGCGGGAGTTTCTACAATGAGCAGTTCTTC.